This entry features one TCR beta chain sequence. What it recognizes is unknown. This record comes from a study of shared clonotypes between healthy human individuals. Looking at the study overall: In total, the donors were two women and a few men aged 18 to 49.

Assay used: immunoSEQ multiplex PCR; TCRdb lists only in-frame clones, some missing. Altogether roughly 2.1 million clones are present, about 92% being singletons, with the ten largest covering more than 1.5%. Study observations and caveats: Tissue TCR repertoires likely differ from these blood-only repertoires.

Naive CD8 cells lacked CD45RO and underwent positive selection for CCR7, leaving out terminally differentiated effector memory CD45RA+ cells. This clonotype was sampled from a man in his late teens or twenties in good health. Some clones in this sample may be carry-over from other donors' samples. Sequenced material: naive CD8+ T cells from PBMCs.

The CDR3 here is CASREVRGYEQYF. CDR3 sequence (DNA): TGTGCCAGCAGGGAAGTCAGGGGATACGAGCAGTACTTC. This chain uses TRBV28 with TRBJ2-7; TRBD1 might be the D (6 bases). Trimming removed 6 bases at V and 4 bases at J, with 13 bases between. From germline, CDR1 is MDHEN and CDR2 SYDVKM. The CDR3 runs 13 residues.